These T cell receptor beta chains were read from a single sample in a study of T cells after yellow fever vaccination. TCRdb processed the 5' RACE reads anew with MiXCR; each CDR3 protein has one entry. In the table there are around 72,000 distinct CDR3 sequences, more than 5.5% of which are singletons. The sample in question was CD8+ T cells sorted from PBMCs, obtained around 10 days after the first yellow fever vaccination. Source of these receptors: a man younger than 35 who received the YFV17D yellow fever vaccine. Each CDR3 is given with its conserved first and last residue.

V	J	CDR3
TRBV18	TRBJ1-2	CASSYQASGGSGYTF
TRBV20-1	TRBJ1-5	CSALDRSGSNQPQHF
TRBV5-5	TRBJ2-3	CASRPLAAYTDTQYF
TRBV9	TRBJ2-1	CASSGQGYEQFF
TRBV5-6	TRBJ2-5	CASSDRGTQYF
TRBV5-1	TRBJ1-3	CASSLSWTASTSGNTIYF
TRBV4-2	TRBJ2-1	CASSQDQSSSYNEQFF
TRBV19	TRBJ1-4	CASSTLRENEKLFF
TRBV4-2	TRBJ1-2	CASSQGTDGYTF
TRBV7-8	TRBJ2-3	CASSLAPSSGGALPDTQYF
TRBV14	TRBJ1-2	CASRDRGKLDGYTF
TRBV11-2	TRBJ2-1	CASSLLGLDLGSYNEQFF
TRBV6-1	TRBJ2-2	CATGTANTGELFF
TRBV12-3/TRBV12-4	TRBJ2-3	CASSLNTYTQYF
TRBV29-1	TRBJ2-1	CSVEAGLAGGSYNEQFF
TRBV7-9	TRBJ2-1	CASSPSGPHIGYNEQFF
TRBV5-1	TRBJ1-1	CASSLTGVGTEAFF
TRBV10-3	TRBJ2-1	CAISDPLEGYNEQFF
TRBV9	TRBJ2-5	CASSVGIAPQETQYF
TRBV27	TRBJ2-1	CASSFGGNFPYNEQFF
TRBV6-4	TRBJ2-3	CASRVLAGDLDTQYF
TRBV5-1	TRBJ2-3	CASSLVDGTDTQYF
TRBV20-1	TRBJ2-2	CSARLRGTNTGELFF
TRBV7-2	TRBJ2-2	CASSLSPTVTGELFF
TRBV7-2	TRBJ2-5	CASSLARGTRLQETQYF
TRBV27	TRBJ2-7	CASSLLGGHEQYF
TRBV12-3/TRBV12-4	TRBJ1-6	CASSLEADNSPLHF
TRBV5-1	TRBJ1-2	CASAPASRVLHYGYTF
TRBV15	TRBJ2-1	CATSRGAGLGGEQFF
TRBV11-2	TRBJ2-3	CASSPITMLRTDTDTQYF
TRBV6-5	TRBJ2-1	CASSYYGRAYNEQFF
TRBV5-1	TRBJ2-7	CASSLDGTGVAYEQYF
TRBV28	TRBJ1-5	CASSPPRGPQHF
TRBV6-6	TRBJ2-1	CASSYAGNEQFF
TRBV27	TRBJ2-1	CASSLATGVNEQFF
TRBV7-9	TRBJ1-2	CASSSTLGTYGYTF
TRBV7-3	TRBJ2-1	CASRFGTDNEQFF
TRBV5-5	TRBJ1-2	CASSLEEGAPHGYTF
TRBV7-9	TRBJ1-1	CAFPRGNTEAFF
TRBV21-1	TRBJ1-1	CASSKALGRAGTEAFF
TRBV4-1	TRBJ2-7	CASSPRTGSSYEQYF
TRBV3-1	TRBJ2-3	CASSQGGGPPDTQYF
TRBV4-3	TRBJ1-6	CASSRGPGLSSYNSPLHF
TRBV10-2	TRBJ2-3	CASSESTLAGGPTDTQYF
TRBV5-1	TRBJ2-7	CASSSGQSAYEQYF
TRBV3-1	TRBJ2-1	CASSQTTGDSYNEQFF
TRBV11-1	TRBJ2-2	CASSLAPVTGTSGRTGELFF
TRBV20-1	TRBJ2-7	CSARTSGYEQYF
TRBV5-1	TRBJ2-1	CASSLYSRGYEQFF
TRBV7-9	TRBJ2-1	CASSAVTSDNEQFF
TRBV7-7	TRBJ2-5	CASSLRQGRETQYF
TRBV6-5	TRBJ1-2	CASSYSRQGADGYTF
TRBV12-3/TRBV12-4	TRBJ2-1	CASSRPTSGTAEQFF
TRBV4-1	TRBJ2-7	CASSQEIPGVSSYEQYF
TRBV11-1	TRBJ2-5	CASSVGEGLAGGDQETQYF
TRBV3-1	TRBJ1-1	CASSQDPGNTEAFF
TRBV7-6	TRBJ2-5	CASSLGGKTQYF
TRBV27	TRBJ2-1	CASSPSTSGAEQFF
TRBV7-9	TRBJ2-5	CASSFAQGGETQYF